One and the same sample provided the 18 T cell receptor beta chains below, sequenced in a study of molecular identifiers for immune sequencing clone quantification (dated by TCRdb to the late 2010s). Library prep was done by PCR. Sequencer: NextSeq 500. The raw public reads went through TCRdb reprocessing: fastp at Q25, MiXCR clone calling, in-frame beta chains kept. Every CDR3 protein is listed once, alongside the most common genes and DNA of its rows. Recorded for this sample are nearly 650,000 distinct CDR3 sequences; about 25% of them occurred a single time. The top ten clonotypes cover roughly 0.83% of the sample. The sequenced sample consisted of naive CD8+ T cells from blood, with Jurkat cell RNA spiked in. This specimen's cell subset or site label, interpreted: FACS-sorted CD8+CD4-CCR7+CD45RA+ naive T cells. The receptors were sampled from a human donor in good health. Some libraries in this study had Jurkat cell RNA spiked in.

The table lists this clonotype with many counts. V is TRBV6-5 and J is TRBJ2-7; D perhaps matches TRBD2 (7 bases). V lost 0 bases to trimming and J lost 2 bases, with 11 bases between them. Germline V CDR1 and CDR2: MNHEY, SVGAGI. This CDR3 is 15 amino acids long. The CDR3 sequence: CASSYSRGGAYEQYF. In nucleotides, the CDR3 is TGTGCCAGCAGTTACTCAAGGGGGGGAGCCTACGAGCAGTACTTC.

This clonotype was counted at least ten times. The V and J genes are TRBV27 and TRBJ1-5; unclear D gene. Deletions cut 5 bases from V and 5 bases from J, with 10 bases between. The germline CDR1 and CDR2 sequences are MNHEY and SMNVEV (reference sequence). This CDR3 region has 13 residues. DNA of the CDR3: TGTGCCAGCAGTCCCGCCCACTATCAGCCCCAGCATTTT. It is translated as CASSPAHYQPQHF.

The V call is TRBV12-3 or TRBV12-4, the J call TRBJ2-3; D could derive from TRBD1 or TRBD2 (6 bases each). The CDR3 extends over 15 amino acids. The V and J ends lost 6 bases and 6 bases respectively, with 19 bases between them. The DNA for the CDR3 is TGTGCCAGCAGCCATTCTAGGGGGGTGAGGGATACGCAGTATTTT. Translated: CASSHSRGVRDTQYF.

Concerning this clonotype: A read error may be the cause here, since a much bigger clone is one base away. The rearrangement uses TRBV11-2 and TRBJ2-3, with 11 positions matching TRBD2. CDR3 length: 15 amino acids. Germline assignment: CDR1 SGHAT and CDR2 FQNNGV. This CDR3 reads CASSTSSGGLDTRYF. For the CDR3, the DNA is TGTGCCAGCAGCACCTCTAGCGGGGGGCTGGATACGCGGTATTTT.

On this clonotype itself: The junction differs from germline at one of its ends, possibly a read error. The rearrangement links TRBV9 to TRBJ1-2, with D hard to call. The CDR3 is made up of 13 amino acids. Germline-derived CDR1 and CDR2 are SGDLS and YYNGEE. Written as DNA, the CDR3 is TGTGCCAGCAGCGTAAGGCAGAGCTATGGCTACTCCTTC. It translates to CASSVRQSYGYSF.

V and J are TRBV20-1 and TRBJ2-7; D might be TRBD1 or TRBD2, each matching 5 bases. Between the trimmed V and J ends, which lost 1 base and 0 bases, there was a span of 25 bases. This CDR3 is built from 19 residues. Looked up from germline, CDR1 is DFQATT and CDR2 is SNEGSKA (reference sequence). For the CDR3, the DNA is TGCAGTGCTAGAGGCTTGGGGAACCGGGACGCCGCGTTCTCCTACGAGCAGTACTTC. Its translation: CSARGLGNRDAAFSYEQYF.

Note on this clonotype: Possible read error: a much larger clone is one base away. V gene TRBV5-1 combines with J gene TRBJ2-7; D remains unclear. The CDR3 is 12 residues long. Trimming left V 8 bases short and J 2 bases short, with 11 bases between. Germline CDR1 SGHRS, CDR2 YFSETQ. The CDR3 DNA reads TGCGCCAGAAGCCCCGACACCTACGAGCAGTACTTC. Its translation: CARSPDTYEQYF. Variable domain in full (rest from reference TRBV5-1 and TRBJ2-7): KAGVTQTPRYLIKTRGQQVTLSCSPISGHRSVSWYQQTPGQGLQFLFEYFSETQRNKGNFPGRFSGRQFSNSRSEMNVSTLELGDSALYLCARSPDTYEQYFGPGTRLTVT.

This clonotype has more than one count but fewer than ten. This rearrangement joins TRBV2 to TRBJ2-7, with D perhaps being TRBD1 or TRBD2 (5 bases each). The germline V gene encodes CDR1 SNHLY and CDR2 FYNNEI. The V and J ends lost 2 bases and 2 bases respectively, with 16 bases between them. The CDR3 sequence is 16 residues long. As DNA, the CDR3 is TGTGCCAGCAGTGAATTGGGGCAGGCGGGCACCTACGAGCAGTACTTC. As protein: CASSELGQAGTYEQYF. Supplemented by reference TRBV2 and TRBJ2-7, the full variable domain reads EPEVTQTPSHQVTQMGQEVILRCVPISNHLYFYWYRQILGQKVEFLVSFYNNEISEKSEIFDDQFSVERPDGSNFTLKIRSTKLEDSAMYFCASSELGQAGTYEQYFGPGTRLTVT.

The CDR3: CASSLEREGNEQYF. The CDR3 bases are TGCGCCAGCAGCTTGGAACGGGAGGGGAACGAGCAGTACTTC. The chain couples TRBV5-1 to TRBJ2-7; 8 bases are a match to TRBD2. The J segment lost 5 bases and the V segment lost 0 bases, leaving 4 bases of the junction unmatched. The CDR3 is 14 amino acids. In germline, CDR1 is SGHRS, CDR2 YFSETQ.

This clonotype was counted many times. The chain is built from TRBV30 and TRBJ2-1; no clear D gene. V was clipped by 0 bases and J by 6 bases, with 6 bases between them. The germline gives CDR1 GTSNPN, CDR2 SVGIG (reference sequence). CDR3 size: 12 residues. The CDR3 spells CAWSVFGNEQFF. The CDR3 DNA reads TGTGCCTGGAGTGTATTTGGCAATGAGCAGTTCTTC.

This clonotype showed up just a few times. A read error may be the cause here, since a much bigger clone is one base away. The CDR3: CASSQEIRGRSYEQCF. The DNA for the CDR3 is TGCGCCAGCAGCCAAGAAATCCGGGGACGCTCCTACGAGCAGTGCTTC. This chain joins TRBV4-3 and TRBJ2-7; TRBD1 or TRBD2 may be the D gene (5 bases each). The length of the CDR3 is 16 residues. In germline, CDR1 is LGHNA, CDR2 YSLEER.

This clonotype was recorded many times. The chain has TRBV4-1 and TRBJ2-5; 7 bases match TRBD2. The ends lost 5 bases at V and 3 bases at J; junction bases unmatched: 6. Per the germline V gene, CDR1 is MGHRA and CDR2 is YSYEKL. CDR3 length equals 14 residues. The CDR3, as DNA: TGCGCCAGCAGCAGTGGGACTACTAAAGAGACCCAGTACTTC. Protein product: CASSSGTTKETQYF.

The rearrangement uses TRBV4-1 and TRBJ2-1; D might be TRBD1 or TRBD2, each matching 5 bases. CDR3 length: 17 residues. Looked up from germline, CDR1 is MGHRA and CDR2 is YSYEKL. Trimming took 1 base from V and 5 from J, leaving 18 bases between them. The CDR3 DNA reads as TGCGCCAGCAGCCAAGGCCCTCTCCGGGGCGGAAACAATGAGCAGTTCTTC. Encoded protein: CASSQGPLRGGNNEQFF.

This clonotype was recorded at least ten times. As DNA, the CDR3 is TGCGCCAGCAGCCAAAGTCAGGGGGCATTCGATGAGCAGTTCTTC. Translation: CASSQSQGAFDEQFF. This chain uses TRBV4-1 with TRBJ2-1, with 8 bases aligning to TRBD1. V lost 2 bases to trimming and J lost 8 bases; unmatched junction nucleotides: 8. The CDR3 runs to 15 residues. Germline V CDR1 and CDR2: MGHRA, YSYEKL.

The chain uses TRBV5-3 and TRBJ2-7; 7 bases match TRBD2. TRBV5-3 is recorded as an ORF, its role being uncertain. The V and J ends lost 8 bases and 2 bases, in that order; junction bases with no gene match: 10. The CDR3 length is 14 residues. For the CDR3, the DNA is TGTGCCAGCAGCGGTTTGGGGGGGGCCTACGAGCAGTACTTC. Its translation is CASSGLGGAYEQYF.

In the case of this clonotype: Since a much larger clone is just one base distant, this may be a read error. The rearrangement joins TRBV30 to TRBJ1-4; TRBD1 agrees at 8 bases. The CDR3 contains 13 residues. Germline V gives CDR1 GTSNPN, CDR2 SVGIG (reference sequence). CDR3 in DNA: TGTGCCTGGGACAGGGGCACTAATGAAATACTGTTTTTT. Protein product: CAWDRGTNEILFF. The full variable domain, its missing parts supplied by reference TRBV30 and TRBJ1-4, is SQTIHQWPATLVQPVGSPLSLECTVEGTSNPNLYWYRQAAGRGLQLLFYSVGIGQISSEVPQNLSASRPQDRQFILSSKKLLLSDSGFYLCAWDRGTNEILFFGSGTQLSVL.

This clonotype was recorded at least ten times. The chain recombines TRBV7-2 with TRBJ1-3; weak D call: TRBD1 (6 bases). Per germline, CDR1 SGHTA and CDR2 FQGNSA. V lost 8 bases and J 0 bases, leaving 17 bases between the germline ends. CDR3 length: 16 residues. The CDR3 protein is CASESLGGVSGNTIYF. The CDR3 DNA is TGTGCCAGCGAGTCGTTAGGGGGGGTCTCTGGAAACACCATATATTTT. The full variable domain, completed using reference TRBV7-2 and TRBJ1-3, is GAGVSQSPSNKVTEKGKDVELRCDPISGHTALYWYRQSLGQGLEFLIYFQGNSAPDKSGLPSDRFSAERTGGSVSTLTIQRTQQEDSAVYLCASESLGGVSGNTIYFGEGSWLTVV.

This clonotype was counted between two and nine times. V gene TRBV7-9 combines with J gene TRBJ2-5; no firm D call. Trimming pared 3 bases from V and 5 bases from J, leaving 13 bases between. There are 14 residues in the CDR3. Per germline, CDR1 SEHNR and CDR2 FQNEAQ (reference sequence). The CDR3 DNA is TGTGCCAGCAGCTTTGTGCTGGAGAGTGAGACCCAGTACTTC. Translation: CASSFVLESETQYF.